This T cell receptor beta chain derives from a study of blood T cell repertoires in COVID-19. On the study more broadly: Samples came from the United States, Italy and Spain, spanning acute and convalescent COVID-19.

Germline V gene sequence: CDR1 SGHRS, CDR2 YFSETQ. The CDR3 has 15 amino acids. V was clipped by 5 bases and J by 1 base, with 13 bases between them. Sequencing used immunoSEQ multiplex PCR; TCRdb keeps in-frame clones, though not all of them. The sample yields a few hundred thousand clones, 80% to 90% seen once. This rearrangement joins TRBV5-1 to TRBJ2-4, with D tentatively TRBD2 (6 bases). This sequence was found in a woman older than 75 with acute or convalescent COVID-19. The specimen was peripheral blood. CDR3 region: CASSRTAGAKNIQYF. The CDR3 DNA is TGCGCCAGCAGTCGGACTGCGGGGGCCAAAAACATTCAGTACTTC.